The clone carrying this TCR beta chain was picked up many times. The antigen remains undetermined. The CDR3 sequence is 15 residues long. J gave up 1 base and V 1 base, and 3 bases lay outside the gene matches. CDR1 is DFQATT, CDR2 SNEGSKA, per germline (reference sequence). This record comes from a study of Graves' ophthalmopathy and Graves' hyperthyroidism. Study-level results: Blood repertoires reportedly contained most expanded thyroid clonotypes above 0.001 frequency. With a specificity of roughly 72% and a sensitivity of about 69%, the model predicted ophthalmopathy progression.

Amplification targeted the TCR beta CDR3 regions, with RNA transcripts as the source material. RT-PCR in the first round used HTBI primers; a second-round multiplex PCR followed. TCRdb recomputed calls from the multiplex PCR reads with MiXCR, one row per CDR3 protein. The sample holds about 200,000 distinct CDR3 sequences; around 28% are singletons and the top ten take approximately 9.6%. The source of this sequence is a man in his fifties with Graves' ophthalmopathy. Sequenced sample: peripheral blood. V and J are TRBV20-1 and TRBJ2-5, with 10 bases identical to TRBD2. The CDR3 sequence is CSARASGSFQETQYF. Here the CDR3 DNA reads TGCAGTGCTAGAGCTAGCGGGAGTTTCCAAGAGACCCAGTACTTC.